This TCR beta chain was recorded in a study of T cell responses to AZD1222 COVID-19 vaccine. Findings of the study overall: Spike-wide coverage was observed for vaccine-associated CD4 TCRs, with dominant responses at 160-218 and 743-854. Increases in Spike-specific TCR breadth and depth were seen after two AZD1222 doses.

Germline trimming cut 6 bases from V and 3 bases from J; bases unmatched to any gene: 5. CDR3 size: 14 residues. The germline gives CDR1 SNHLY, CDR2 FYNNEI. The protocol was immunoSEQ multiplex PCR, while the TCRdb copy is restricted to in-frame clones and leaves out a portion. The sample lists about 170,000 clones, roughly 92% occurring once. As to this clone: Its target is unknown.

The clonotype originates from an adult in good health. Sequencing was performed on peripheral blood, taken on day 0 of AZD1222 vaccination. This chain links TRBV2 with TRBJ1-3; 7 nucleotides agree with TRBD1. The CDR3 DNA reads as TGTGCCAGCAGGGGGGGACAGCTTGGAAACACCATATATTTT. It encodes CASRGGQLGNTIYF.